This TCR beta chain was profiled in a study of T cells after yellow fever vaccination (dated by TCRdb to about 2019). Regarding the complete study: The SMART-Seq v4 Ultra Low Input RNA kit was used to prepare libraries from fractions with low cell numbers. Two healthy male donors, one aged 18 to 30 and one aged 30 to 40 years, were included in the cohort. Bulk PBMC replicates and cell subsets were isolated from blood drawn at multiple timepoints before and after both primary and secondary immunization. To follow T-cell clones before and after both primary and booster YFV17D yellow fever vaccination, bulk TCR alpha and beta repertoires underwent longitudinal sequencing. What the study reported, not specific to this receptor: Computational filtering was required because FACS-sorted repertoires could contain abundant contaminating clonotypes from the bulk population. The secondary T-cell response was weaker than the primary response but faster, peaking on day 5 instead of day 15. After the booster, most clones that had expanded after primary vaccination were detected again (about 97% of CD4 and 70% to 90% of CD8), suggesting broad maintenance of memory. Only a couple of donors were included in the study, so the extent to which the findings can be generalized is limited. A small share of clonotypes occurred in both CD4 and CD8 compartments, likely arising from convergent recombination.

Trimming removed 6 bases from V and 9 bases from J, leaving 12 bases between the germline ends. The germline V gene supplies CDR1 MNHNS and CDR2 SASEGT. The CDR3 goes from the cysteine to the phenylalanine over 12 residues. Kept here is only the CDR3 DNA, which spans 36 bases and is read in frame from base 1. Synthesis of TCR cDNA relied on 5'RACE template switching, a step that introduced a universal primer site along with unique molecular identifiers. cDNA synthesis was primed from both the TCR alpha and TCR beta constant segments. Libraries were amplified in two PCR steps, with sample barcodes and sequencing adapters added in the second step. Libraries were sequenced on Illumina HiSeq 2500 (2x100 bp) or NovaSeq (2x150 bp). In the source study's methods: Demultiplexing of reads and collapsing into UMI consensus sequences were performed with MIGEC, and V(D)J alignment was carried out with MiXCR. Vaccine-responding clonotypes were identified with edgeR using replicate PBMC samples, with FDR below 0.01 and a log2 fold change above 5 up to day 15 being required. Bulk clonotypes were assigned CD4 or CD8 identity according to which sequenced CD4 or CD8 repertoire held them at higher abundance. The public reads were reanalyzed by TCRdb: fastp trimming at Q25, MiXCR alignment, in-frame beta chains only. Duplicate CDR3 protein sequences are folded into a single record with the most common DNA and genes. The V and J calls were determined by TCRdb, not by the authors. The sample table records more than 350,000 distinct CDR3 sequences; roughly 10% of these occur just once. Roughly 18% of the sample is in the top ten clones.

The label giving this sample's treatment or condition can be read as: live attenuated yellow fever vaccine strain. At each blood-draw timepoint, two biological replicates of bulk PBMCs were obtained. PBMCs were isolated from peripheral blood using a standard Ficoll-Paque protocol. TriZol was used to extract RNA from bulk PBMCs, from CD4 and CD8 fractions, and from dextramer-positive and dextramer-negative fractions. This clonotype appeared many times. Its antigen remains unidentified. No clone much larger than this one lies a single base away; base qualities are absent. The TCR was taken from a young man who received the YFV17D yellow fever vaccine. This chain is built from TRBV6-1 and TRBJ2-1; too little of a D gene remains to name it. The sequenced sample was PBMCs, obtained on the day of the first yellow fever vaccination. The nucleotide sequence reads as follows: TGTGCCAGCAGCCAGAGACTGGGTGAGCAGTTCTTC. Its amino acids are CASSQRLGEQFF.